The clone carrying this TCR beta chain was seen more than once but under ten times. These data come from a study of T cells in narcolepsy. Produced via immunoSEQ multiplex PCR; TCRdb's table is partial and in-frame only. The sample contains 30,000 to 35,000 clones, 80% to 85% of which appear only once. The V gene lost 1 base and the J gene lost 5 bases, with 16 bases spanning the gap. The CDR3 is 16 residues long. Germline values: CDR1 SGHTA, CDR2 FQGTGA. This chain links TRBV7-3 with TRBJ2-3; D is ambiguous. The receptor comes from a human donor with narcolepsy. Specimen: CD45RA- memory CD4+ T cells from PBMCs. In DNA form, the CDR3 reads TGTGCCAGCAGCTTAAATCCGTCGAGTCAAAGAGATACGCAGTATTTT. This sequence encodes CASSLNPSSQRDTQYF.